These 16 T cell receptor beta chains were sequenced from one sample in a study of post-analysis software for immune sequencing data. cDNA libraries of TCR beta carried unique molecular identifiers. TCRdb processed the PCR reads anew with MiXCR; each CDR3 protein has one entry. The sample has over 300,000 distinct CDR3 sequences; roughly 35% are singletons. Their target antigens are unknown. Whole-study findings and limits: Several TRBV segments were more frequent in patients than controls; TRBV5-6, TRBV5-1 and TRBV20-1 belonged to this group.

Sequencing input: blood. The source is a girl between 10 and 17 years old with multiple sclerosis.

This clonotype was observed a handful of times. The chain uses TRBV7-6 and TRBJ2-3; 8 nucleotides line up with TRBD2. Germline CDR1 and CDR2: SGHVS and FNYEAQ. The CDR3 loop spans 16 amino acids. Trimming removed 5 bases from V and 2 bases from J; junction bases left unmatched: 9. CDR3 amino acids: CASSAGGGQLTDTQYF. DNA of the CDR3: TGTGCCAGCAGCGCGGGCGGGGGGCAACTCACAGATACGCAGTATTTT.

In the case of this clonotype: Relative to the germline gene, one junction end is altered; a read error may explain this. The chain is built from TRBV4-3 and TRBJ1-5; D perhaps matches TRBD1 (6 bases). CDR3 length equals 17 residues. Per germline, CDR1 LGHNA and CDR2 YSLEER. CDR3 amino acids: CASGQDVTGVSNQPQHF. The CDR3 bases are TGCGCCAGCGGCCAAGATGTGACAGGCGTCAGCAATCAGCCCCAGCATTTT.

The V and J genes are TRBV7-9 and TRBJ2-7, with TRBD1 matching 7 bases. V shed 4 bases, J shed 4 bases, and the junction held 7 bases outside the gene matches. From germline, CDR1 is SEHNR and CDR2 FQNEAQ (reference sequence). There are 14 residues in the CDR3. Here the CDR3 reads CASSSGTEIYEQYF. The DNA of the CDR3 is TGTGCCAGCAGCTCCGGGACAGAGATTTACGAGCAGTACTTC.

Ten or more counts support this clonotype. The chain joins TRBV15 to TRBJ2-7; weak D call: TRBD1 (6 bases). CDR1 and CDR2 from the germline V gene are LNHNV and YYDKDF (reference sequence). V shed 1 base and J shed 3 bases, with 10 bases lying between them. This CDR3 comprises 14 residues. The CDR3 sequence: CATSRGTGIYEQYF. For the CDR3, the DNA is TGTGCCACCAGCAGAGGAACAGGGATCTACGAGCAGTACTTC.

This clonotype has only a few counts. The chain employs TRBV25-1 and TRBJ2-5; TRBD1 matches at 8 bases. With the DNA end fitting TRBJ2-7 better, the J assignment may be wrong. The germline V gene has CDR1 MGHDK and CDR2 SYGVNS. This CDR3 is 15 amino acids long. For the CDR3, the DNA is TGTGCCAGCAGTCATTGGACAGGGTTAAGGGGCGAGCAGTACTTC. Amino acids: CASSHWTGLRGEQYF.

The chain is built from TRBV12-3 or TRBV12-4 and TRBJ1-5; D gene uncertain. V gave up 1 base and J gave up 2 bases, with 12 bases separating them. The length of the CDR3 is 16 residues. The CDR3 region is CASSLGAEYGNQPQHF. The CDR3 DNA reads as TGTGCCAGCAGTTTAGGGGCAGAATATGGCAATCAGCCCCAGCATTTT.

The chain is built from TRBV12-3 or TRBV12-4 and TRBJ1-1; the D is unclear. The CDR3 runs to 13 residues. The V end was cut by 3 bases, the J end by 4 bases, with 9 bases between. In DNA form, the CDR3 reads TGTGCCAGCAGTTTCGGGGATCGCACTGAAGCTTTCTTT. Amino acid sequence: CASSFGDRTEAFF.

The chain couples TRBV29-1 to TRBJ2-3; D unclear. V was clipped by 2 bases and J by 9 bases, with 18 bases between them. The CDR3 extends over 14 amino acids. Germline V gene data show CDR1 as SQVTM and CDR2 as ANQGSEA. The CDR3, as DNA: TGCAGCGTTGAACCCGCGACCCGAGAGGAGACGCAGTATTTT. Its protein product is CSVEPATREETQYF.

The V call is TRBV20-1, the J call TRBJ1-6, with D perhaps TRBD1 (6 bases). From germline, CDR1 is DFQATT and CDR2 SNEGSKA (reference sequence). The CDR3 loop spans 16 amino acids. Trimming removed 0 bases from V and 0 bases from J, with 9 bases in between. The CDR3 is CSARDRGSSYNSPLHF. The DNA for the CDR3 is TGCAGTGCTAGAGATAGGGGGAGCTCCTATAATTCACCCCTCCACTTT.

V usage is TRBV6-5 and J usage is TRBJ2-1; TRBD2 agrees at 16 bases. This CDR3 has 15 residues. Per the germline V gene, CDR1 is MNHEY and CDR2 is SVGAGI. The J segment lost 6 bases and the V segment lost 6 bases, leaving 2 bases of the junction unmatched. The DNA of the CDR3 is TGTGCCAGCAGAGGGACTAGCGGGGGGGCCAATGAGCAGTTCTTC. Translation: CASRGTSGGANEQFF.

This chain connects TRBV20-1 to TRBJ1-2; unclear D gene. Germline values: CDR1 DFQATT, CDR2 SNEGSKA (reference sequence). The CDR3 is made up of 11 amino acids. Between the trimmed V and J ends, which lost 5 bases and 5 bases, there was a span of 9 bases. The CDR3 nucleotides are TGCAGTGCTGCCGCTTGGTATGGCTACACCTTC. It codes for CSAAAWYGYTF.

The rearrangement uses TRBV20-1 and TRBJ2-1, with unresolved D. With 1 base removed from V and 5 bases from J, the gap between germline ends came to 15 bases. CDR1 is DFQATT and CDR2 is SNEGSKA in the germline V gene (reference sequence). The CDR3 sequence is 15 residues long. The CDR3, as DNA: TGCAGTGCTAGAGGGGCTACACGACCCCACAATGAGCAGTTCTTC. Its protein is CSARGATRPHNEQFF.

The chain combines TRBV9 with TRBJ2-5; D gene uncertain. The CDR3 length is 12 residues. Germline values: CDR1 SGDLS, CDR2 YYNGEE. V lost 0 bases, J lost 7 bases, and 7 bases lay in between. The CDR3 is CASSVGTGTQYF. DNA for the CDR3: TGTGCCAGCAGCGTAGGAACCGGGACCCAGTACTTC.

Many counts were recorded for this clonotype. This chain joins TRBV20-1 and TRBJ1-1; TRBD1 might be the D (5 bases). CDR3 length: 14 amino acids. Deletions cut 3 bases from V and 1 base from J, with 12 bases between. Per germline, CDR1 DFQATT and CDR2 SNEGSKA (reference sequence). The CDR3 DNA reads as TGCAGTGCTAGGAGGCAGGGAGGGAACACTGAAGCTTTCTTT. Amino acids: CSARRQGGNTEAFF.

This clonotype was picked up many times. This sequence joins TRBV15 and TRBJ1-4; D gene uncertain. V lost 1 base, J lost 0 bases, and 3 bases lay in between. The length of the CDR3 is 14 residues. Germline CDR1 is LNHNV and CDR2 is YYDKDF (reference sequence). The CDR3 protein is CATSRAATNEKLFF. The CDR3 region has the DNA TGTGCCACCAGCAGAGCGGCAACTAATGAAAAACTGTTTTTT. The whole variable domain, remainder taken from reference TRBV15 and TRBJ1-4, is DAMVIQNPRYQVTQFGKPVTLSCSQTLNHNVMYWYQQKSSQAPKLLFHYYDKDFNNEADTPDNFQSRRPNTSFCFLDIRSPGLGDTAMYLCATSRAATNEKLFFGSGTQLSVL.

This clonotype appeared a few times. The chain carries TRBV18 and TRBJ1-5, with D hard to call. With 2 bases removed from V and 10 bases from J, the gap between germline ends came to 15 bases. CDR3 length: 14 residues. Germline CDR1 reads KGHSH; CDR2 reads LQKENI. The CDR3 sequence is CASSPEEAGQPQHF. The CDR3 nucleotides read TGTGCCAGCTCACCAGAAGAGGCGGGTCAACCCCAGCATTTT.